The present T cell receptor beta chain was sequenced within a study of T cells in Graves' hyperthyroidism and ophthalmopathy (dated by TCRdb to between 2017 and 2020). Describing the broader study: Peripheral blood was collected at initial diagnosis, before any treatment. To identify TCR V-J signatures that set the groups apart, the researchers used a discovery cohort of 90 to 100 patients, made up of 43 with Graves' ophthalmopathy and around 58 with stable Graves' hyperthyroidism. Prospective prediction of ophthalmopathy was tested in an independent validation cohort consisting of about 19 hyperthyroidism patients and approximately 16 patients who later progressed to ophthalmopathy. The roughly 94 discovery patients were randomly split 7:3 into training and test sets. In roughly six Graves' hyperthyroidism patients, the study also compared T-cell repertoires from thyroid tissue with T-cell repertoires from blood. Once sampling was done, hyperthyroidism patients were given methimazole at a starting dose of 30 mg daily, whereas ophthalmopathy patients were given high-dose intravenous methylprednisolone. The paper reports TCR Vbeta CDR3 sequencing of 135 peripheral blood samples: under 45 ophthalmopathy, around 80 hyperthyroidism and approximately 17 progressor patients. What the research found in general, with its limitations: In validation, progression to ophthalmopathy was predicted by the model with around 70% sensitivity and approximately 78% specificity, a median of approximately 6.5 months before onset. Most expanded thyroid clonotypes (frequency above 0.001) were also detected in blood, suggesting blood repertoires may reflect thyroid immune responses. In cross-validation, a model built on a 13 V-J signature told ophthalmopathy apart from stable hyperthyroidism with 87.88% sensitivity and about 81% specificity, and in testing the same model reached 80%/75%. No statistical method was used to set the sample size in advance, and investigators knew the group allocation.

Relative to germline, V is 3 bases shorter and J is 9 bases shorter, with 12 bases between their ends. The CDR3 starts with the cysteine, ends with the phenylalanine, and has 13 residues. Of all the DNA, just the CDR3 is kept, 39 bases in frame from base 1. For CDR1 and CDR2, the germline V gene lists SGHTA and FQGNSA. The TCR beta CDR3 regions were amplified from the RNA transcripts. A first-round RT-PCR of the TCR CDR3 used the HTBI primer set with the Qiagen OneStep RT-PCR kit. Libraries were constructed in a second round of multiplex PCR, after which size selection and purification were carried out. Libraries were sequenced paired-end with 100 bp reads on an Illumina HiSeq2000. In the original analysis: SOAPnuke was used to process the raw data, with reads discarded if the reads contained adapters or uncalled bases, had a mean Phred below 15, or lacked an exact constant-primer or identifier match. COPE v1.2.5 was used to merge the high-quality paired reads, and each unique nucleotide sequence was defined as a clonotype. MiTCR v1.1 was used to align the clonotypes against IMGT TRBV, TRBD and TRBJ reference segments. The analysis was restricted to V-J combinations with a frequency above 0.0001, which together covered approximately 99% of the repertoires. A TCS score was defined as the ratio of F50 (clonal expansion) to E x V (chaos), with BLOSUM62-based TCRdist applied between CDR3 peptides within each V-J. Welch's t-statistics and random forest reduced 500 to 650 V-J features to under 15, which were used in a naive Bayes classifier (R e1071). TCRdb reprocessed the public reads (quality trimming at Q25 with fastp, clone calling with MiXCR) and kept in-frame beta chains. Each entry merges the rows of one CDR3 protein and shows their most common DNA and genes. The V and J calls were not made by the authors but by TCRdb's processing. The sample table lists hundreds of thousands of distinct CDR3 sequences, 11% to 15% of them with a count of one. The top ten constitute more than 4.5% of the sample.

This clonotype occurred many times. Its antigen remains unidentified. Base qualities are not recorded, but no much larger clone differs from it by a single base. The hyperthyroidism patients were between 18 and 65 years old and newly diagnosed, with a disease duration of less than 2 months. Any patient with an uncontrolled infection, another autoimmune disease, pregnancy or lactation was excluded. Clinical symptoms, serum thyroxine and TRAb, thyroid ultrasound, and orbital computed tomography formed the basis for the diagnoses. Blood from progressor patients was collected at the time of first diagnosis with hyperthyroidism, before any ophthalmopathy symptoms had appeared. Ficoll-Paque density gradient centrifugation was used to isolate PBMCs from about 9 ml of fresh peripheral blood. Progressor patients were defined as those initially diagnosed with Graves' hyperthyroidism in whom ophthalmopathy developed during follow-up. Trizol reagent was used to extract total RNA, and RNA quality was then checked on an Agilent 2100 Bioanalyzer.

This TCR came from a woman in her twenties or thirties with Graves' hyperthyroidism that later progressed to Graves' ophthalmopathy. Specimen: blood. Recombination linked TRBV7-2 to TRBJ1-3, with a weak D call of TRBD1 (5 bases match). The sequence in DNA is TGTGCCAGCAGCTTTGACAGAGGCTCCACCATATATTTT. This encodes CASSFDRGSTIYF.